Each of the 24 T cell receptor beta chains below was sequenced from the same sample in a study of cytomegalovirus exposure and HLA in healthy donors. Vbeta (60) and Jbeta (13) primers were used in the PCR. Assay: immunoSEQ multiplex PCR; the TCRdb copy retains only in-frame clones and omits some. The sample shows 95,000 to 150,000 clones, roughly 69% of them seen only once. The sample was PBMCs. Receptors originate from a woman aged 40 to 50 in good health and CMV-seropositive.

The rearrangement uses TRBV6-5 and TRBJ1-2; 12 positions match TRBD1. After removal of 6 bases from V and 8 bases from J, the junction contained 4 bases not matched to a gene. CDR1 is MNHEY and CDR2 is SVGAGI in the germline V gene. The CDR3 is 13 residues long. This CDR3 reads CASRLGTGGGYTF. DNA of the CDR3: TGTGCCAGCAGGCTTGGGACAGGGGGCGGCTACACCTTC.

The rearrangement joins TRBV2 to TRBJ1-5, with 7 nucleotides matching TRBD1. CDR1 is SNHLY and CDR2 is FYNNEI in the germline V gene. The CDR3 contains 14 residues. Trimming removed 7 bases from V and 1 base from J; junction bases left unmatched: 4. The CDR3 coding sequence is TGTGCCAGCACCACAGGGGACAGCAATCAGCCCCAGCATTTT. Its protein is CASTTGDSNQPQHF.

This chain uses TRBV2 with TRBJ1-6; 8 nucleotides match TRBD1. The trim removed 5 bases at V and 8 bases at J, leaving 2 bases unmatched. The CDR3 covers 13 residues. The V gene's germline CDR1 is SNHLY and CDR2 FYNNEI. This CDR3 reads CASSQGADSPLHF. CDR3 coding DNA: TGTGCCAGCAGTCAGGGGGCCGATTCACCCCTCCACTTT.

The rearrangement uses TRBV7-2 and TRBJ2-7; 7 bases line up with TRBD2. This CDR3 region has 15 residues. V trimming: 4 bases; J trimming: 4 bases; junction bases outside the gene matches: 10. The germline CDR1 and CDR2 sequences are SGHTA and FQGNSA. CDR3 nucleotides: TGTGCCAGCAGCTCCCTTTCGCGGGGGTTGTACGAGCAGTACTTC. Translating gives CASSSLSRGLYEQYF.

Only a few counts were recorded for this clone. V gene TRBV7-2 combines with J gene TRBJ1-6; no firm D call. Germline lookup yields CDR1 SGHTA and CDR2 FQGNSA. This CDR3 contains 12 residues. The V gene lost 3 bases and the J gene lost 8 bases, with 5 bases spanning the gap. This chain's CDR3 is CASSLTYSPLHF. The DNA for the CDR3 is TGTGCCAGCAGCTTGACTTATTCACCCCTCCACTTT.

The V and J genes are TRBV6-5 and TRBJ1-1, with a weak D call TRBD1 (6 bases). The CDR3 has 11 residues. From germline, CDR1 is MNHEY and CDR2 SVGAGI. Trimming cost V 6 bases and J 5 bases, with 7 bases left between them. The CDR3 loop reads CASSRGTEAFF. DNA for the CDR3: TGTGCCAGCAGCAGGGGAACTGAAGCTTTCTTT.

J is TRBJ1-3 and V is TRBV4-3; 10 positions agree with TRBD1. The length of the CDR3 is 15 residues. Germline CDR1 LGHNA, CDR2 YSLEER. Trimming took 5 bases from V and 4 from J; bases not matched to a gene: 5. The CDR3 here is CASSGGTGVGNTIYF. DNA for the CDR3: TGCGCCAGCAGCGGAGGGACAGGGGTCGGAAACACCATATATTTT.

The rearrangement uses TRBV7-8 and TRBJ1-1; no definite D call. V was cut by 3 bases and J by 1 base, with 6 bases left in between. This CDR3 has 13 amino acids. CDR1 is SGHVS and CDR2 is FQNEAQ in the germline V gene. The CDR3 here is CASSFGRNTEAFF. As DNA, the CDR3 is TGTGCCAGCAGCTTCGGGAGGAACACTGAAGCTTTCTTT.

This clone was recorded only once. This chain connects TRBV11-3 to TRBJ2-1; D is undetermined. CDR1 and CDR2 from the germline V gene are SGHNT and YENEEA. The CDR3 contains 13 residues. V was pared by 1 base and J by 10 bases, with 11 bases between. CDR3 in amino acids: CASSLGSEREQFF. The CDR3 region has the DNA TGTGCCAGCAGCTTAGGGAGCGAGAGGGAGCAGTTCTTC. Full variable domain (missing parts from reference TRBV11-3 and TRBJ2-1): EAGVVQSPRYKIIEKKQPVAFWCNPISGHNTLYWYLQNLGQGPELLIRYENEEAVDDSQLPKDRFSAERLKGVDSTLKIQPAELGDSAVYLCASSLGSEREQFFGPGTRLTVL.

In this sample, this clone turned up a few times. The chain joins TRBV9 to TRBJ1-1; perhaps TRBD1 as D (5 bases). Germline CDR1 reads SGDLS; CDR2 reads YYNGEE. Trimming shortened V by 3 bases and J by 4 bases, and 25 bases separated the two germline ends. The CDR3 length is 18 residues. The CDR3 bases are TGTGCCAGCAGCGGACAGCAGGGTTACGGGTCAGGGCGCACTGAAGCTTTCTTT. It is translated as CASSGQQGYGSGRTEAFF. Full variable domain (missing parts from reference TRBV9 and TRBJ1-1): DSGVTQTPKHLITATGQRVTLRCSPRSGDLSVYWYQQSLDQGLQFLIQYYNGEERAKGNILERFSAQQFPDLHSELNLSSLELGDSALYFCASSGQQGYGSGRTEAFFGQGTRLTVV.

This clone was counted between two and nine times. The chain recombines TRBV9 with TRBJ1-4; D is perhaps TRBD1 (5 bases). Between the trimmed V and J ends, which lost 1 base and 3 bases, there was a span of 7 bases. The CDR3 has 14 amino acids. Germline CDR1 SGDLS, CDR2 YYNGEE. In DNA form, the CDR3 reads TGTGCCAGCAGCGTACAGGGCTCTAATGAAAAACTGTTTTTT. It yields the protein CASSVQGSNEKLFF.

CDR3 protein: CSVEEDEGVYGYTF. DNA for the CDR3: TGCAGCGTTGAAGAGGATGAGGGAGTCTATGGCTACACCTTC. This sequence joins TRBV29-1 and TRBJ1-2; D gene uncertain. The V end lost 0 bases, the J end lost 4 bases, and 12 bases lay between the germline ends. Germline V CDR1 and CDR2: SQVTM, ANQGSEA. The CDR3 is 14 amino acids.

The chain has TRBV9 and TRBJ2-2, with D uncertain. Trimming removed 0 bases at V and 8 bases at J, with 8 bases between. The CDR3 covers 13 residues. Per germline, CDR1 SGDLS and CDR2 YYNGEE. The CDR3 protein is CASSVVPQGELFF. The CDR3 bases are TGTGCCAGCAGCGTAGTCCCCCAGGGGGAGCTGTTTTTT.

Here the CDR3 reads CATSSPGTSRNTQYF. For the CDR3, the DNA is TGTGCCACCAGCAGTCCCGGGACTAGCCGAAATACGCAGTATTTT. This sequence joins TRBV15 and TRBJ2-3, with TRBD2 identical over 9 bases. The CDR3 totals 15 residues. CDR1 LNHNV and CDR2 YYDKDF come from the germline V gene (reference sequence). J was trimmed by 7 bases and V by 3 bases; bases with no gene match: 8.

This rearrangement joins TRBV9 to TRBJ2-1; the match to TRBD1 covers 11 bases. CDR1 and CDR2 (germline): SGDLS, YYNGEE. This CDR3 spans 15 amino acids. The V and J ends lost 4 bases and 4 bases, in that order; junction bases with no gene match: 4. The CDR3 coding sequence is TGTGCCAGCAGCACCGGGACAGGGGGTTACAATGAGCAGTTCTTC. This encodes CASSTGTGGYNEQFF.

The rearrangement links TRBV5-4 to TRBJ2-3; 14 nucleotides agree with TRBD2. CDR1 SGHNT and CDR2 YYREEE come from the germline V gene (reference sequence). With 5 bases clipped from V and 1 base from J, the junction kept 6 bases outside the gene matches. This CDR3 spans 17 amino acids. CDR3: CASSSGLAGGRTDTQYF. The CDR3 DNA reads as TGTGCCAGCAGTTCCGGACTAGCGGGGGGCCGCACAGATACGCAGTATTTT.

The genes are TRBV5-1 and TRBJ2-3, with D tentatively TRBD2 (6 bases). Germline V gene data show CDR1 as SGHRS and CDR2 as YFSETQ. V was trimmed by 4 bases and J by 6 bases, leaving 6 bases between them. The CDR3 sequence is 11 residues long. The CDR3 loop is CASSGGDTQYF. The CDR3 bases are TGCGCCAGCAGCGGGGGGGATACGCAGTATTTT.

This chain joins TRBV20-1 and TRBJ2-7; 7 positions agree with TRBD1. Trimming took 6 bases from V and 4 from J; bases not matched to a gene: 3. The CDR3 length is 11 residues. The germline V gene has CDR1 DFQATT and CDR2 SNEGSKA (reference sequence). CDR3 residues: CSARQGYEQYF. The CDR3 DNA reads as TGCAGTGCGCGACAGGGTTACGAGCAGTACTTC.

The chain links TRBV7-9 to TRBJ2-1; 12 bases are shared with TRBD1. The V gene end was trimmed by 2 bases and the J gene end by 7 bases; junction bases not matched to a gene: 3. The CDR3 is 15 amino acids. The germline V gene encodes CDR1 SEHNR and CDR2 FQNEAQ (reference sequence). DNA for the CDR3: TGTGCCAGCAGCTTACCGGGACAGGGGGCGAATGAGCAGTTCTTC. It is translated as CASSLPGQGANEQFF.

The CDR3, as DNA: TGTGCCAGCACCAGGACAGGGGACTACGAGCAGTACTTC. Translating gives CASTRTGDYEQYF. J is TRBJ2-7 and V is TRBV11-2; 9 bases line up with TRBD1. V trimming: 7 bases; J trimming: 3 bases; junction bases outside the gene matches: 4. Germline lookup yields CDR1 SGHAT and CDR2 FQNNGV. This CDR3 is built from 13 residues. The variable domain in full, completed from reference TRBV11-2 and TRBJ2-7, reads EAGVAQSPRYKIIEKRQSVAFWCNPISGHATLYWYQQILGQGPKLLIQFQNNGVVDDSQLPKDRFSAERLKGVDSTLKIQPAKLEDSAVYLCASTRTGDYEQYFGPGTRLTVT.

The chain couples TRBV7-8 to TRBJ2-2, with no clear D. The V gene lost 6 bases and the J gene lost 13 bases, with 15 bases spanning the gap. The CDR3 extends over 12 amino acids. Germline CDR1 SGHVS, CDR2 FQNEAQ. In nucleotides, the CDR3 is TGTGCCAGCAGTCTAAGTCCGGTCTGGCTGTTTTTT. It is translated as CASSLSPVWLFF.

The chain employs TRBV27 and TRBJ2-5, with D possibly TRBD1 on 5 matching bases. Germline CDR1 is MNHEY and CDR2 is SMNVEV (reference sequence). The V and J ends lost 6 bases and 2 bases respectively, with 10 bases between them. The CDR3 is 13 amino acids. The CDR3 region has the DNA TGTGCCAGCAGCCACGACAGACAAGAGACCCAGTACTTC. Translating gives CASSHDRQETQYF.

V usage is TRBV5-4 and J usage is TRBJ1-6; 10 nucleotides line up with TRBD1. Germline V gene lookup returns CDR1 SGHNT and CDR2 YYREEE (reference sequence). The CDR3 extends over 16 amino acids. The V segment lost 5 bases and the J segment 8 bases; nucleotides outside the gene matches: 10. CDR3 nucleotide sequence: TGTGCCAGCAGTCCTAGACAGGGGGCACCTGATTCACCCCTCCACTTT. Protein: CASSPRQGAPDSPLHF. The variable domain in full, with the rest retrieved from reference TRBV5-4 and TRBJ1-6, is ETGVTQSPTHLIKTRGQQVTLRCSSQSGHNTVSWYQQALGQGPQFIFQYYREEENGRGNFPPRFSGLQFPNYSSELNVNALELDDSALYLCASSPRQGAPDSPLHFGNGTRLTVT.

The chain joins TRBV7-8 to TRBJ2-5; D gene ambiguous. Germline V gene data show CDR1 as SGHVS and CDR2 as FQNEAQ. The CDR3 length is 16 residues. Trimming took off 0 bases at V and 4 bases at J, with 15 bases between the two ends. CDR3 sequence: CASSLAGSSSRETQYF. For the CDR3, the DNA is TGTGCCAGCAGCTTAGCGGGCAGCTCCTCCAGAGAGACCCAGTACTTC.